This TCR beta chain was found in a study of T cell changes during pregnancy in multiple sclerosis. From germline, CDR1 is SGHTA and CDR2 FQGNSA. This CDR3 has 14 amino acids. Unmatched junction bases numbered 7, after V lost 3 bases and J lost 5 bases. The table came from immunoSEQ multiplex PCR; TCRdb's copy has only in-frame clones and leaves some out. In the table there are about 75,000 clones, over 85% of which are singletons. The V call is TRBV7-2, the J call TRBJ2-7; TRBD1 aligns across 7 bases. Here the sequenced sample was CD4+ T cells from peripheral blood mononuclear cells, taken after pregnancy. The receptor was derived from a female donor with multiple sclerosis, enrolled in a pregnancy study. The CDR3 loop reads CASSFGQVRHEQYF. For the CDR3, the DNA is TGTGCCAGCAGCTTCGGACAGGTACGACACGAGCAGTACTTC.